This section outlines one T cell receptor beta chain sequence together with its context. Its antigen is unknown. Assay used: immunoSEQ multiplex PCR; TCRdb lists only in-frame clones, some missing. The table shows under 200,000 clones, with 90% to 95% occurring only once. This specimen comes from a study of OX40 agonist ivuxolimab in advanced cancers. Whole-study results and caveats: Relative to CD4+, CD8+ T cells held more expanded clones on average.

Looked up from germline, CDR1 is SGHRS and CDR2 is YFSETQ. V dropped 4 bases and J dropped 6; count of bases not matched to a gene: 9. The CDR3 is made up of 14 amino acids. Autoimmune disease history or systemic immunosuppression was exclusionary. The receptor was isolated from an adult with an advanced solid tumor such as melanoma, head and neck, liver or kidney cancer. The sample was CD4+ or CD8+ T cells sorted from blood, taken in a trial of the OX40 agonist ivuxolimab. The rearrangement links TRBV5-1 to TRBJ1-2, with 7 bases matching TRBD1. DNA for the CDR3: TGCGCCAGCAGCCCGGACAGGTCCATGGATGGCTACACCTTC. Protein sequence: CASSPDRSMDGYTF.